The 32 T cell receptor beta chains presented below share a single source sample, sequenced in a study of human T cells and chemical hapten exposure. Sample time point: pre-sensitization, week 0. Treatment meaning: therapeutic diphenylcyclopropenone sensitization with weekly scalp DPC. TCRdb reanalysed the RACE reads using MiXCR and keeps one entry per CDR3 protein. The sample records some 400,000 distinct CDR3 sequences, less than 6.5% being singletons. This specimen was whole blood, taken in connection with sensitization to the hapten diphenylcyclopropenone (DPC). All receptors come from a woman aged 45-65 years with alopecia areata. Some clones in this sample may be carry-over from other donors' samples.

The V and J genes are TRBV2 and TRBJ1-1; D is unclear. The CDR3 runs 15 residues. The ends were cut back, 0 bases at V and 5 bases at J, with 13 bases in the middle. The germline CDR1 and CDR2 sequences are SNHLY and FYNNEI. The CDR3 region is CASSEAGLRTTEAFF. CDR3 nucleotides: TGTGCCAGCAGTGAAGCCGGCCTTCGAACGACTGAAGCTTTCTTT.

V usage is TRBV7-6 and J usage is TRBJ2-7, with TRBD1 matching over 7 bases. V lost 4 bases, J lost 4 bases, and 13 bases stayed unmatched. Germline V gene data show CDR1 as SGHVS and CDR2 as FNYEAQ. The CDR3 is made up of 16 amino acids. The CDR3 region is CASSSTPPGQKYEQYF. CDR3 nucleotide sequence: TGTGCCAGCAGCTCAACCCCACCGGGACAGAAATACGAGCAGTACTTC. The full variable domain, its missing parts supplied by reference TRBV7-6 and TRBJ2-7, is GAGVSQSPRYKVTKRGQDVALRCDPISGHVSLYWYRQALGQGPEFLTYFNYEAQQDKSGLPNDRFSAERPEGSISTLTIQRTEQRDSAMYRCASSSTPPGQKYEQYFGPGTRLTVT.

This chain links TRBV20-1 with TRBJ1-2; D call uncertain. The germline V and J ends were trimmed by 6 bases and 4 bases, with 12 bases remaining between them. This CDR3 contains 12 residues. Germline V CDR1 and CDR2: DFQATT, SNEGSKA (reference sequence). The CDR3 loop reads CSAAQQGYGYTF. The CDR3 nucleotides are TGCAGTGCGGCGCAGCAAGGCTATGGCTACACCTTC.

In its sample, this clonotype was seen a few times. The rearrangement joins TRBV28 to TRBJ1-1, with 7 bases identical to TRBD1. This CDR3 is built from 13 residues. Germline V gene sequence: CDR1 MDHEN, CDR2 SYDVKM. The V segment lost 6 bases and the J segment 3 bases; nucleotides outside the gene matches: 4. The CDR3 protein is CASSPGQHTEAFF. In nucleotides, the CDR3 is TGTGCCAGCAGCCCGGGACAGCACACTGAAGCTTTCTTT.

This clonotype has at least ten counts. V and J are TRBV7-8 and TRBJ1-1; D is unclear. Germline V gives CDR1 SGHVS, CDR2 FQNEAQ. V was clipped by 5 bases and J by 4 bases, with 23 bases between them. This CDR3 is built from 17 residues. In nucleotides, the CDR3 is TGTGCCAGCAGCCTCGTCTTGACCCCGCGGGGTTTCACTGAAGCTTTCTTT. It specifies CASSLVLTPRGFTEAFF.

This clonotype showed up many times. The rearrangement links TRBV5-1 to TRBJ2-5; D perhaps matches TRBD2 (5 bases). Trimming removed 6 bases from V and 2 bases from J, with 17 bases in between. The CDR3 runs 15 residues. Germline V gene sequence: CDR1 SGHRS, CDR2 YFSETQ. This chain's CDR3 is CASTLSPGLQETQYF. The CDR3, as DNA: TGCGCCAGCACTCTGTCCCCGGGGTTACAAGAGACCCAGTACTTC.

This clonotype was detected ten times or more. The genes are TRBV7-2 and TRBJ2-3; either TRBD1 or TRBD2 may fit D (5 bases each). Germline V gives CDR1 SGHTA, CDR2 FQGNSA. The V end lost 4 bases, the J end lost 0 bases, and 11 bases lay between the germline ends. This CDR3 is 15 amino acids long. The CDR3, as DNA: TGTGCCAGCAGCTCGCCCGGGGCCAGCACAGATACGCAGTATTTT. This codes for CASSSPGASTDTQYF.

This clonotype was seen many times. V gene TRBV28 combines with J gene TRBJ1-1, with 8 bases that match TRBD1. CDR1 MDHEN and CDR2 SYDVKM come from the germline V gene. The CDR3 extends over 15 amino acids. The ends lost 6 bases at V and 3 bases at J; junction bases unmatched: 9. Here the CDR3 reads CASSPGQGWDTEAFF. CDR3 in DNA: TGTGCCAGCAGCCCCGGACAGGGATGGGACACTGAAGCTTTCTTT.

This clonotype was seen at least ten times. The chain links TRBV5-1 to TRBJ1-1; 9 bases are a match to TRBD1. The V and J ends lost 4 bases and 5 bases, in that order; junction bases with no gene match: 12. The CDR3 covers 16 residues. Germline V gene lookup returns CDR1 SGHRS and CDR2 YFSETQ. CDR3 in amino acids: CASSRSPGTGNTEAFF. Written as DNA, the CDR3 is TGCGCCAGCAGCCGGAGTCCCGGGACAGGGAATACTGAAGCTTTCTTT.

This clonotype was observed a few times. The CDR3 here is CASSFQSRTGRDQPQHF. The DNA for the CDR3 is TGTGCCAGCAGTTTCCAAAGCCGGACAGGGAGGGACCAGCCCCAGCATTTT. The J gene is TRBJ1-5, the V gene TRBV28; TRBD1 matches at 8 bases. V was clipped by 3 bases and J by 7 bases; unmatched bases: 14. This CDR3 has 17 residues. Germline CDR1 reads MDHEN; CDR2 reads SYDVKM.

This clonotype was counted a few times. The chain links TRBV13 to TRBJ1-6, with D unclear. The CDR3 loop spans 14 amino acids. Germline V gene sequence: CDR1 PRHDT, CDR2 FYEKMQ (reference sequence). V was cut by 0 bases and J by 5 bases, with 5 bases left in between. CDR3 in amino acids: CASSLGLDNSPLHF. CDR3 DNA: TGTGCCAGCAGCTTAGGGCTAGATAATTCACCCCTCCACTTT.

This clonotype was picked up many times. V is TRBV5-1 and J is TRBJ2-3; no definite D call. V lost 4 bases and J 2 bases, leaving 14 bases between the germline ends. Germline V gene sequence: CDR1 SGHRS, CDR2 YFSETQ. The CDR3 is 15 amino acids. The CDR3 DNA reads TGCGCCAGCAGCCGCAAGTCCTCTGACACAGATACGCAGTATTTT. This gives the protein CASSRKSSDTDTQYF.

The chain recombines TRBV28 with TRBJ2-1; 8 bases align to TRBD2. The germline V gene encodes CDR1 MDHEN and CDR2 SYDVKM. This CDR3 spans 14 amino acids. Trimming removed 7 bases from V and 8 bases from J; junction bases left unmatched: 10. In DNA form, the CDR3 reads TGTGCCAGCACCCCCGGGGGGGGCTCCGATGAGCAGTTCTTC. Amino acid sequence: CASTPGGGSDEQFF.

This clonotype was counted between two and nine times. The chain links TRBV18 to TRBJ1-6; tentative D call: TRBD1 (6 bases). Deletions cut 6 bases from V and 5 bases from J, with 17 bases between. The CDR3 covers 16 residues. Germline loops: CDR1 KGHSH, CDR2 LQKENI. The CDR3, as DNA: TGTGCCAGCTCCCTTCCAAGGGGGGAAGATAATTCACCCCTCCACTTT. The encoded protein is CASSLPRGEDNSPLHF. Complete variable domain (other parts from reference TRBV18 and TRBJ1-6): NAGVMQNPRHLVRRRGQEARLRCSPMKGHSHVYWYRQLPEEGLKFMVYLQKENIIDESGMPKERFSAEFPKEGPSILRIQQVVRGDSAAYFCASSLPRGEDNSPLHFGNGTRLTVT.

This clonotype occurred many times. The DNA for the CDR3 is TGTGCTAGTGCCCTAAGTGTTAATCAGCCCCAGCATTTT. Encoded protein: CASALSVNQPQHF. The V and J genes are TRBV12-5 and TRBJ1-5, with D uncertain. Germline CDR1 LGHNT, CDR2 FRNRAP. The V end lost 7 bases, the J end lost 4 bases, and 11 bases lay between the germline ends. The CDR3 is 13 amino acids. The complete variable domain, with remaining parts taken from reference TRBV12-5 and TRBJ1-5, reads DARVTQTPRHKVTEMGQEVTMRCQPILGHNTVFWYRQTMMQGLELLAYFRNRAPLDDSGMPKDRFSAEMPDATLATLKIQPSEPRDSAVYFCASALSVNQPQHFGDGTRLSIL.

J is TRBJ2-7 and V is TRBV20-1, with a possible D match to TRBD1 (6 bases). This CDR3 is 13 amino acids long. Trimming stripped 3 bases from V and 4 bases from J, with 13 bases between. The germline gives CDR1 DFQATT, CDR2 SNEGSKA (reference sequence). The CDR3 DNA reads as TGCAGTGCTAGCAAGGACAGCCCATACGAGCAGTACTTC. This translates into CSASKDSPYEQYF.

The chain links TRBV3-1 to TRBJ2-5; possibly TRBD1 for D (5 bases). Trimming left V 1 base short and J 4 bases short, with 13 bases between. This CDR3 region has 15 residues. Germline CDR1 reads LGHDT; CDR2 reads YNNKEL (reference sequence). The CDR3 DNA is TGTGCCAGCAGCCAAGGCCGCGGCGACAGAGAGACCCAGTACTTC. Protein product: CASSQGRGDRETQYF.

The genes are TRBV5-1 and TRBJ1-1, with 12 bases fitting TRBD1. After removal of 3 bases from V and 0 bases from J, the junction contained 3 bases not matched to a gene. The CDR3 is 16 residues long. Germline CDR1 reads SGHRS; CDR2 reads YFSETQ. CDR3 in amino acids: CASSSGQGALNTEAFF. The CDR3 DNA reads as TGCGCCAGCAGCTCGGGACAGGGGGCCTTGAACACTGAAGCTTTCTTT.

This clonotype was counted only a few times. A clone one base away is much larger, so this may be a read error. The chain has TRBV3-1 and TRBJ1-2; possible D gene TRBD1, 6 bases. This CDR3 is built from 13 residues. V was cut by 8 bases and J by 8 bases, with 18 bases left in between. The germline CDR1 and CDR2 sequences are LGHDT and YNNKEL (reference sequence). The CDR3 loop reads CASCPGELGGYTF. The CDR3 DNA is TGTGCCAGCTGCCCAGGGGAGTTAGGGGGCTACACCTTC.

At least ten counts were recorded for this clonotype. The V gene is TRBV7-2, the J gene TRBJ2-5, with 13 bases lining up with TRBD2. Germline values: CDR1 SGHTA, CDR2 FQGNSA. With 5 bases clipped from V and 5 bases from J, the junction kept 5 bases outside the gene matches. This CDR3 spans 15 amino acids. CDR3 region: CASSVTSGRVETQYF. DNA for the CDR3: TGTGCCAGCAGCGTTACTAGCGGGAGGGTGGAGACCCAGTACTTC.

This chain uses TRBV5-1 with TRBJ1-6; TRBD1 agrees at 11 bases. J lost 6 bases, V lost 0 bases, and 2 bases had no gene match. Germline V gene lookup returns CDR1 SGHRS and CDR2 YFSETQ. The CDR3 covers 16 residues. Here the CDR3 reads CASSLEGTGGNSPLHF. The CDR3 DNA follows: TGCGCCAGCAGCTTGGAGGGGACAGGGGGTAATTCACCCCTCCACTTT.

The V and J genes are TRBV28 and TRBJ2-7, with D possibly TRBD2 on 5 matching bases. The CDR3 sequence is 15 residues long. V gave up 3 bases and J gave up 1 base, with 13 bases separating them. Germline CDR1 and CDR2: MDHEN and SYDVKM. Here the CDR3 DNA reads TGTGCCAGCAGTTTTAGGGCTAGCTTGTCCTACGAGCAGTACTTC. This translates into CASSFRASLSYEQYF.

This clonotype was observed a handful of times. The chain joins TRBV5-1 to TRBJ2-3; either TRBD1 or TRBD2 may fit D (5 bases each). The CDR3 consists of 13 residues. Per germline, CDR1 SGHRS and CDR2 YFSETQ. V gave up 5 bases and J gave up 2 bases, with 9 bases separating them. The CDR3 nucleotides are TGCGCCAGCAGTAGGGACGCCACAGATACGCAGTATTTT. It codes for CASSRDATDTQYF. Using reference TRBV5-1 and TRBJ2-3 for the parts outside the CDR3, the full variable domain is KAGVTQTPRYLIKTRGQQVTLSCSPISGHRSVSWYQQTPGQGLQFLFEYFSETQRNKGNFPGRFSGRQFSNSRSEMNVSTLELGDSALYLCASSRDATDTQYFGPGTRLTVL.

The chain couples TRBV2 to TRBJ2-3; D call uncertain. Trimming cost V 6 bases and J 2 bases, with 15 bases left between them. The CDR3 consists of 15 residues. Germline V gene lookup returns CDR1 SNHLY and CDR2 FYNNEI. The CDR3, as DNA: TGTGCCAGCAGGGCCTACTACCTCCACACAGATACGCAGTATTTT. As protein: CASRAYYLHTDTQYF.

This clonotype was counted ten times or more. The V call is TRBV2, the J call TRBJ2-5, with D perhaps matching TRBD1 or TRBD2 (5 bases each). Germline CDR1 is SNHLY and CDR2 is FYNNEI. The CDR3 has 15 residues. V lost 7 bases and J lost 4, with 19 bases in between. CDR3 protein: CASNRDGIISETQYF. The DNA for the CDR3 is TGTGCCAGCAACCGGGACGGCATTATATCAGAGACCCAGTACTTC.

This clonotype occurred many times. The CDR3 DNA is TGTGCCAGCAGCCCAGGGGGCGAGTGGAACACTGAAGCTTTCTTT. Translating it yields CASSPGGEWNTEAFF. The chain couples TRBV12-3 or TRBV12-4 to TRBJ1-1; 8 bases align to TRBD1. Losses at the gene ends were 6 bases for V and 1 base for J; bases not matched to a gene: 7. The CDR3 loop spans 15 amino acids.

The chain has TRBV20-1 and TRBJ1-6; D unresolved. Trimming removed 4 bases from V and 4 bases from J, with 8 bases in between. The CDR3 totals 13 residues. Germline lookup yields CDR1 DFQATT and CDR2 SNEGSKA (reference sequence). In nucleotides, the CDR3 is TGCAGTGCTATTCTGGATTATAATTCACCCCTCCACTTT. It yields the protein CSAILDYNSPLHF.

This clonotype was seen many times. The genes are TRBV6-2 or TRBV6-3 and TRBJ2-7; tentative D call: TRBD1 (6 bases). Germline assignment: CDR1 MNHEY and CDR2 SVGEGT. Trimming took 0 bases from V and 0 from J, leaving 12 bases between them. CDR3 length: 16 residues. CDR3 loop: CASSYSNRARSYEQYF. The DNA for the CDR3 is TGTGCCAGCAGTTACTCGAACAGGGCCCGCTCCTACGAGCAGTACTTC.

The chain couples TRBV7-9 to TRBJ2-1; maybe TRBD1 (7 bases). The CDR3 runs to 14 residues. Per germline, CDR1 SEHNR and CDR2 FQNEAQ (reference sequence). V was pared by 5 bases and J by 5 bases, with 13 bases between. The CDR3 coding sequence is TGTGCCAGCAGCCCAGGGGGACTCCACAATGAGCAGTTCTTC. Encoded protein: CASSPGGLHNEQFF.

This clonotype appeared many times. The chain is built from TRBV29-1 and TRBJ2-7; D is uncertain. The CDR3 is made up of 15 amino acids. Germline values: CDR1 SQVTM, CDR2 ANQGSEA. Trimming took 0 bases from V and 2 from J, leaving 14 bases between them. The CDR3, as DNA: TGCAGCGTTGAAGATGCTTCGGGCGTCGCCTACGAGCAGTACTTC. Residues: CSVEDASGVAYEQYF.

The chain recombines TRBV3-1 with TRBJ2-5; 10 bases map to TRBD2. The CDR3 covers 16 residues. The germline gives CDR1 LGHDT, CDR2 YNNKEL (reference sequence). Trimming cost V 4 bases and J 2 bases; bases outside gene matches: 7. This CDR3 is CASSPRTSGLQETQYF. The CDR3 coding sequence is TGTGCCAGCAGCCCCCGGACTAGCGGTCTACAAGAGACCCAGTACTTC.

This clonotype was recorded many times. The gene calls are TRBV6-2 or TRBV6-3 and TRBJ2-2; the D is unclear. CDR1 and CDR2 (germline): MNHEY, SVGEGT. CDR3 length: 13 residues. V was trimmed by 6 bases and J by 5 bases, leaving 10 bases between them. CDR3 sequence: CASSTTRTGELFF. The CDR3 DNA follows: TGTGCCAGCAGCACCACCCGAACCGGGGAGCTGTTTTTT.